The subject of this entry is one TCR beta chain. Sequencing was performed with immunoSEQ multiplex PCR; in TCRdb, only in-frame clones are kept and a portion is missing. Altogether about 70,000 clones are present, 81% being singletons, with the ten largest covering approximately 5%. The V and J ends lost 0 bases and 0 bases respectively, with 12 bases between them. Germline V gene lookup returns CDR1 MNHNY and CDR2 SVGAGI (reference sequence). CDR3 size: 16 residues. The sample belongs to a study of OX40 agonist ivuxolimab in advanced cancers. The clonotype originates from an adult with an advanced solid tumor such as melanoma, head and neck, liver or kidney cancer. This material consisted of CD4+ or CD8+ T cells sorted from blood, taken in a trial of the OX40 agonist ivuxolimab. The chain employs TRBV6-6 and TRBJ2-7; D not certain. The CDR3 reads CASSYSRSGYSYEQYF. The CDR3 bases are TGTGCCAGCAGTTACTCGCGGAGTGGATACTCCTACGAGCAGTACTTC.